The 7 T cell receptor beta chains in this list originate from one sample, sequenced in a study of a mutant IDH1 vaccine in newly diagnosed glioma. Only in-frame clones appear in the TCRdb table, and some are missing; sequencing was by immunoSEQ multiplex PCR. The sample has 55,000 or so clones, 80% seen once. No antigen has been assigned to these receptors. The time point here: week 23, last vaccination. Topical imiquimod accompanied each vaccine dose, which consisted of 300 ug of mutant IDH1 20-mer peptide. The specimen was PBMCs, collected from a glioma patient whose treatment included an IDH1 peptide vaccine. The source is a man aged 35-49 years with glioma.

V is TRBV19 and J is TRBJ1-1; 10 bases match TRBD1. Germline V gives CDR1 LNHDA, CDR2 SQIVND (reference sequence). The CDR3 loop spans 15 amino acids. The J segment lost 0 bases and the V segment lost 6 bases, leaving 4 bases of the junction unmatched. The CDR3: CASSMTGGMNTEAFF. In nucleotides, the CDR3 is TGTGCCAGTAGCATGACAGGGGGCATGAACACTGAAGCTTTCTTT. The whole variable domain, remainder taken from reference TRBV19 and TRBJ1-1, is DGGITQSPKYLFRKEGQNVTLSCEQNLNHDAMYWYRQDPGQGLRLIYYSQIVNDFQKGDIAEGYSVSREKKESFPLTVTSAQKNPTAFYLCASSMTGGMNTEAFFGQGTRLTVV.

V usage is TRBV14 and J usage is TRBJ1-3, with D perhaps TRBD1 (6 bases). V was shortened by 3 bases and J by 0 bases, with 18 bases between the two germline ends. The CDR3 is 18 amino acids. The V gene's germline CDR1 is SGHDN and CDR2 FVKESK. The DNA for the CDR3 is TGTGCCAGCAGCCACTCCCTCGGACAGCCCCTCTCTGGAAACACCATATATTTT. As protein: CASSHSLGQPLSGNTIYF.

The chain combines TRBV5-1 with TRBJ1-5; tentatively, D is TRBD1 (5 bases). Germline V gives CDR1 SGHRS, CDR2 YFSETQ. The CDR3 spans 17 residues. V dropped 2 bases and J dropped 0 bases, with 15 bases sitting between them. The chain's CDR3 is CASSLGAVPYSNQPQHF. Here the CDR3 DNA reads TGCGCCAGCAGCTTAGGGGCAGTGCCTTATAGCAATCAGCCCCAGCATTTT.

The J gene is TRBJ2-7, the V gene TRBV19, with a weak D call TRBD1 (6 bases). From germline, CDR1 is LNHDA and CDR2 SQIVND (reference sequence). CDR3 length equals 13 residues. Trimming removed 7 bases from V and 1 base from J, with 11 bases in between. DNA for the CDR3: TGTGCCAGTAACGGACAGTGGTCCTACGAGCAGTACTTC. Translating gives CASNGQWSYEQYF.

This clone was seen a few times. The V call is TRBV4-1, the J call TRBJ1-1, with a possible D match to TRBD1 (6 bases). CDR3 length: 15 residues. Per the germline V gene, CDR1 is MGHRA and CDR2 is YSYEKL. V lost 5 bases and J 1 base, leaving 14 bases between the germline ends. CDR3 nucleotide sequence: TGCGCCAGCAGCGCCGGGACAAGAGGGAACACTGAAGCTTTCTTT. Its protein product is CASSAGTRGNTEAFF.

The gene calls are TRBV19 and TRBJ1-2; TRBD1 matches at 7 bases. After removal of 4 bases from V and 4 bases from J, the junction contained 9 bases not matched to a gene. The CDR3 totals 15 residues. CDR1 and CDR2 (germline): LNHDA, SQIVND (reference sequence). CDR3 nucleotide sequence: TGTGCCAGTAGTAGACCGGGACAGCATACCTATGGCTACACCTTC. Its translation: CASSRPGQHTYGYTF.

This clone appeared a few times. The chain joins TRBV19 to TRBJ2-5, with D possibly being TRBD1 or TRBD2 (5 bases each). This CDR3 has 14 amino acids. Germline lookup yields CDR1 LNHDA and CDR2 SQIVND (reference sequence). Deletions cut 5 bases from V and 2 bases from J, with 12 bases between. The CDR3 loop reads CASSRGDKQETQYF. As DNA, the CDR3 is TGTGCCAGTAGTCGGGGCGACAAACAAGAGACCCAGTACTTC.